The next 21 T cell receptor beta chains were all read from a single sample in a study of blood T cell repertoires in COVID-19. The repertoire was sequenced with immunoSEQ multiplex PCR; TCRdb's copy has only in-frame clones and lacks some. The table records 340,000 or so clones, around 82% of them present only once. The sequencing sample was made of peripheral blood. Receptor source: a young man with active or convalescent COVID-19.

This chain connects TRBV7-2 to TRBJ1-3; possible D gene TRBD1, 6 bases. Germline CDR1 is SGHTA and CDR2 is FQGNSA. The V end lost 1 base, the J end lost 2 bases, and 9 bases lay between the germline ends. The CDR3 consists of 15 residues. DNA for the CDR3: TGTGCCAGCAGCTTAGTTTCAGGGGCTGGAAACACCATATATTTT. This gives the protein CASSLVSGAGNTIYF.

This chain uses TRBV6-5 with TRBJ2-5; 10 positions agree with TRBD2. Germline CDR1 is MNHEY and CDR2 is SVGAGI. The junction had 8 bases not matched to a gene; V was cut back by 8 bases and J by 5 bases. The CDR3 spans 14 residues. The CDR3 sequence: CASGISGGGETQYF. The DNA of the CDR3 is TGTGCCAGCGGCATCAGCGGGGGGGGTGAGACCCAGTACTTC.

The chain is built from TRBV28 and TRBJ1-4, with unresolved D. The CDR3 runs 16 residues. Trimming removed 1 base from V and 0 bases from J, with 9 bases in between. Germline loops: CDR1 MDHEN, CDR2 SYDVKM. The CDR3 DNA reads as TGTGCCAGCAGTTTATTCGGGGTTACAACTAATGAAAAACTGTTTTTT. Translated, it gives CASSLFGVTTNEKLFF.

The V and J genes are TRBV7-2 and TRBJ2-3; possible D gene TRBD1, 5 bases. Germline-derived CDR1 and CDR2 are SGHTA and FQGNSA. Trimming shortened V by 2 bases and J by 6 bases, and 18 bases separated the two germline ends. This CDR3 region has 16 residues. CDR3 region: CASSLRLTAYRDTQYF. DNA of the CDR3: TGTGCCAGCAGCTTAAGGTTGACAGCCTACCGGGATACGCAGTATTTT.

Remarks on this clone: The junction does not match germline at one end; this may be a read error. This chain connects TRBV5-8 to TRBJ1-1, with TRBD1 matching over 7 bases. In germline, CDR1 is SGHTS, CDR2 YDEGEE. The CDR3 length is 15 residues. The CDR3 region is CASSLLQGVVTGAFF. CDR3 DNA sequence: TGTGCCAGCAGCTTGTTGCAGGGGGTGGTAACTGGAGCTTTCTTT.

This clone was detected only a few times. The chain employs TRBV4-3 and TRBJ2-3, with unresolved D. Trimming took off 0 bases at V and 2 bases at J, with 9 bases between the two ends. The CDR3 spans 15 residues. The germline gives CDR1 LGHNA, CDR2 YSLEER. Here the CDR3 DNA reads TGCGCCAGCAGCCAAGACACGACAAACACAGATACGCAGTATTTT. Its protein is CASSQDTTNTDTQYF.

The rearrangement joins TRBV10-3 to TRBJ1-1, with 9 bases matching TRBD1. Germline V gives CDR1 ENHRY, CDR2 SYGVKD. CDR3 length: 17 residues. The V gene end was trimmed by 6 bases and the J gene end by 1 base; junction bases not matched to a gene: 12. For the CDR3, the DNA is TGTGCCATCAGGCCCACAGACAGGGGGGAAAGGAACACTGAAGCTTTCTTT. Residues: CAIRPTDRGERNTEAFF.

The chain joins TRBV15 to TRBJ2-6, with D perhaps TRBD2 (5 bases). Germline-derived CDR1 and CDR2 are LNHNV and YYDKDF (reference sequence). This CDR3 has 16 amino acids. V gave up 1 base and J gave up 7 bases, with 14 bases separating them. The CDR3 DNA reads TGTGCCACCAGCAGAGTACGGGGAGAGGGAGCCAACGTCCTGACTTTC. Protein: CATSRVRGEGANVLTF.

This chain connects TRBV4-3 to TRBJ2-2; 8 bases fit TRBD1. Germline V lookup: CDR1 LGHNA, CDR2 YSLEER. Trimming cost V 0 bases and J 9 bases; bases outside gene matches: 12. The CDR3 extends over 17 amino acids. The CDR3 bases are TGCGCCAGCAGCCAAGATGCGTTCGGACAGGGTTTCAGGGAGCTGTTTTTT. This sequence encodes CASSQDAFGQGFRELFF.

CDR3 protein: CASSQDGLAEETQYF. CDR3 in DNA: TGTGCCAGCAGCCAAGATGGACTAGCGGAAGAGACCCAGTACTTC. V gene TRBV4-2 combines with J gene TRBJ2-5, with 10 bases matching TRBD2. CDR1 LGHNA and CDR2 YNFKEQ come from the germline V gene. CDR3 length: 15 amino acids. V dropped 0 bases and J dropped 3; count of bases not matched to a gene: 1.

The V and J genes are TRBV5-4 and TRBJ2-3, with TRBD2 matching over 7 bases. V gave up 7 bases and J gave up 14 bases; unmatched junction bases: 13. The CDR3 has 12 residues. The germline gives CDR1 SGHNT, CDR2 YYREEE (reference sequence). Written as DNA, the CDR3 is TGTGCCAGCGTGCCGCCAACCGGGGGGATGTATTTT. This sequence encodes CASVPPTGGMYF.

This clone has just a few counts. This chain connects TRBV12-3 or TRBV12-4 to TRBJ1-3; D call uncertain. This CDR3 comprises 13 residues. V was pared by 3 bases and J by 9 bases, with 12 bases between. The CDR3 is CASSLFEGSTIYF. The CDR3, as DNA: TGTGCCAGCAGTTTGTTCGAGGGTTCCACCATATATTTT.

The gene calls are TRBV3-1 (or the pseudogene TRBV3-2) and TRBJ1-1, with 7 positions matching TRBD1. Germline loops: CDR1 LGHDT, CDR2 YNNKEL (reference sequence). Trimming cost V 5 bases and J 2 bases; bases outside gene matches: 2. CDR3 size: 13 residues. CDR3: CASSGQANTEAFF. CDR3 in DNA: TGTGCCAGCAGCGGACAGGCAAACACTGAAGCTTTCTTT.

The CDR3 is CASRGRGRRDTEAFF. CDR3 DNA sequence: TGTGCCAGCAGGGGACGGGGGAGGAGGGACACTGAAGCTTTCTTT. V is TRBV25-1 and J is TRBJ1-1; a weak D match, TRBD1 (5 bases). The CDR3 loop spans 15 amino acids. The germline CDR1 and CDR2 sequences are MGHDK and SYGVNS. The V end lost 6 bases, the J end lost 3 bases, and 17 bases lay between the germline ends. Together with reference TRBV25-1 and TRBJ1-1, the CDR3 gives the full variable domain: EADIYQTPRYLVIGTGKKITLECSQTMGHDKMYWYQQDPGMELHLIHYSYGVNSTEKGDLSSESTVSRIRTEHFPLTLESARPSHTSQYLCASRGRGRRDTEAFFGQGTRLTVV.

With regard to this clone: Within the sample, other DNA sequences also encode this same CDR3. CDR3 nucleotides: TGTGCCAGCAGCTTAGTGCAGGGCACTGAAGCTTTCTTT. It is translated as CASSLVQGTEAFF. The V and J genes are TRBV11-3 and TRBJ1-1; tentative D call: TRBD1 (5 bases). CDR1 and CDR2 (germline): SGHNT, YENEEA. Trimming stripped 1 base from V and 4 bases from J, with 7 bases between. There are 13 residues in the CDR3.

The chain uses TRBV7-2 and TRBJ1-2; perhaps TRBD1 as D (5 bases). Germline CDR1 reads SGHTA; CDR2 reads FQGNSA. The CDR3 spans 12 residues. Trimming stripped 2 bases from V and 8 bases from J, with 9 bases between. CDR3 DNA sequence: TGTGCCAGCAGCTTAACTGGACAAGGCTACACCTTC. Its translation is CASSLTGQGYTF.

A remark on this clone: Other DNA sequences in the same sample also yield this CDR3. The chain uses TRBV7-3 and TRBJ2-7; TRBD1 matches 9 bases. V was pared by 5 bases and J by 4 bases, with 3 bases of the junction left unmatched. This CDR3 contains 13 residues. Looked up from germline, CDR1 is SGHTA and CDR2 is FQGTGA. CDR3 sequence: CASSPGQGYEQYF. In DNA form, the CDR3 reads TGTGCCAGCAGCCCGGGACAGGGATACGAGCAGTACTTC.

The chain links TRBV11-2 to TRBJ2-2; D is unresolved. This CDR3 has 13 residues. Trimming took 0 bases from V and 4 from J, leaving 3 bases between them. CDR1 and CDR2 from the germline V gene are SGHAT and FQNNGV. The CDR3 here is CASSLDITGELFF. The CDR3, as DNA: TGTGCCAGCAGCTTAGATATCACCGGGGAGCTGTTTTTT. Full variable domain (remainder filled in from reference TRBV11-2 and TRBJ2-2): EAGVAQSPRYKIIEKRQSVAFWCNPISGHATLYWYQQILGQGPKLLIQFQNNGVVDDSQLPKDRFSAERLKGVDSTLKIQPAKLEDSAVYLCASSLDITGELFFGEGSRLTVL.

The gene calls are TRBV24-1 and TRBJ1-2; 7 nucleotides agree with TRBD1. Losses at the gene ends were 7 bases for V and 1 base for J; bases not matched to a gene: 5. Germline lookup yields CDR1 KGHDR and CDR2 SFDVKD. The CDR3 is made up of 14 amino acids. The CDR3 spells CATSRTGNNYGYTF. The CDR3 coding sequence is TGTGCCACCAGCCGGACAGGAAATAACTATGGCTACACCTTC.

This clone appeared a single time. This chain links TRBV11-3 with TRBJ2-1; D is uncertain. CDR3 length: 15 residues. The V and J ends lost 1 base and 4 bases respectively, with 11 bases between them. Germline V gives CDR1 SGHNT, CDR2 YENEEA. CDR3 protein: CASSLGWAPYNEQFF. The CDR3 DNA sequence: TGTGCCAGCAGCTTAGGGTGGGCCCCTTACAATGAGCAGTTCTTC.

This clone came up once. J is TRBJ2-5 and V is TRBV5-1; 7 bases are a match to TRBD2. V trimming: 0 bases; J trimming: 4 bases; junction bases outside the gene matches: 9. The CDR3 loop spans 16 amino acids. In germline, CDR1 is SGHRS, CDR2 YFSETQ. The CDR3: CASSLALGGSRETQYF. For the CDR3, the DNA is TGCGCCAGCAGCTTGGCCCTTGGCGGGAGTAGAGAGACCCAGTACTTC.